This T cell receptor (beta chain) was captured in a study of shared clonotypes between healthy human individuals. Method: immunoSEQ multiplex PCR; TCRdb's copy keeps in-frame clones and lacks some. The sample lists 300,000 to 400,000 clones, about 73% occurring once. V was pared by 6 bases and J by 1 base, with 8 bases of the junction left unmatched. Germline V CDR1 and CDR2: KGHSH, LQKENI. The CDR3 covers 15 residues. Study observations and caveats: There were few donors, and this limited the genetic and exposure-history diversity represented. The naive CD4 repertoires of a handful of donors were compared, and 5% to 6.5% of clonotypes were shared. Compared with clonotypes that all four donors shared, non-shared clonotypes had lower generation probabilities.

Concerning this clone: Its antigen is not known.

This receptor was identified in a man aged 25 to 40 in good health. The chain recombines TRBV18 with TRBJ1-1, with 7 bases fitting TRBD1. The sequenced sample consisted of memory CD4+ T cells sorted from blood. Subset indicated: CD45RA-negative fraction. The CDR3 reads CASSTRRGQNTEAFF. For the CDR3, the DNA is TGTGCCAGCTCGACGCGTAGGGGGCAGAACACTGAAGCTTTCTTT.